Shown below are 4 T cell receptor beta chains from a single sample sequenced in a study of blood T cell repertoires in COVID-19. The table came from immunoSEQ multiplex PCR; TCRdb's copy has only in-frame clones and leaves some out. The table has 58,000 or so clones, about 74% seen once. The sequencing input was peripheral blood. The receptors shown here come from a woman of 80 years or more with acute or convalescent COVID-19.

The chain links TRBV28 to TRBJ1-2, with D hard to call. The CDR3 has 13 residues. The V gene's germline CDR1 is MDHEN and CDR2 SYDVKM. Trimming shortened V by 4 bases and J by 7 bases, and 13 bases separated the two germline ends. The CDR3, as DNA: TGTGCCAGCAGTTCAGGCCTACCTTTTGGCTACACCTTC. This sequence encodes CASSSGLPFGYTF.

This clone was seen more than once but under ten times. The rearrangement links TRBV2 to TRBJ2-1; 8 nucleotides agree with TRBD2. In germline, CDR1 is SNHLY, CDR2 FYNNEI. V shed 11 bases, J shed 10 bases, and the junction held 10 bases outside the gene matches. The CDR3 is 12 amino acids. The CDR3 DNA reads as TGTGCCGGAACTAGCGGTCCTCGGGAGCAGTTCTTC. As protein: CAGTSGPREQFF.

V usage is TRBV5-8 and J usage is TRBJ1-2; D perhaps matches TRBD1 (6 bases). This CDR3 is built from 16 residues. Trimming left V 0 bases short and J 3 bases short, with 15 bases between. CDR1 is SGHTS, CDR2 YDEGEE, per germline. The CDR3 spells CASSLDREGVDYGYTF. CDR3 coding DNA: TGTGCCAGCAGCTTGGACAGGGAAGGGGTGGACTATGGCTACACCTTC.

The V call is TRBV28, the J call TRBJ2-5, with TRBD2 identical over 7 bases. Trimming cost V 6 bases and J 4 bases; bases outside gene matches: 8. The CDR3 spans 14 residues. The germline V gene encodes CDR1 MDHEN and CDR2 SYDVKM. The CDR3 region has the DNA TGTGCCAGCAGGGGTGGCGGGAGCGGAGAGACCCAGTACTTC. Its translation: CASRGGGSGETQYF.